This is a list of T cell receptor beta chains from one sample in a study of T cells in Graves' hyperthyroidism and ophthalmopathy. One entry per CDR3 protein results from TCRdb running MiXCR on the multiplex PCR reads. The data show hundreds of thousands of distinct CDR3 sequences, around 14% seen once. Material: blood. All receptors come from a woman aged 25 to 39 with Graves' hyperthyroidism that later progressed to Graves' ophthalmopathy. The CDR3 runs from the conserved cysteine through the conserved F or W. Fields, in order: clone size, CDR3 length, D gene, V gene, J gene, CDR3 DNA, CDR3 protein. A D gene is named only where the DNA matches it firmly. Size values are once, few and many counts, or a class for expanded clones, and some rows have none.

few	20	TRBD2	TRBV7-2	TRBJ2-4	TGTGCCAGCAGCTTAGGTCTACTAGCGGGAGGGCGCGTTTCCAAAAACATTCAGTACTTC	CASSLGLLAGGRVSKNIQYF
.	14	TRBD2	TRBV20-1	TRBJ2-1	TGCAGTGCCATGGGACTAGCGGGAGGGGGTGAGCAGTTCTTC	CSAMGLAGGGEQFF
many	15	.	TRBV12-3/TRBV12-4	TRBJ1-5	TGTGCCAGCAGCCCTCTTCTTGGGGGGAATCAGCCCCAGCATTTT	CASSPLLGGNQPQHF
many	15	.	TRBV19	TRBJ1-2	TGTGCCAGTAGTACAACCTCAGGGACGGTCTATGGCTACACCTTC	CASSTTSGTVYGYTF
few	16	.	TRBV6-5	TRBJ2-4	TGTGCCAGCAGTTACCACCCGCTTGGGGCCAAAAACATTCAGTACTTC	CASSYHPLGAKNIQYF
.	16	.	TRBV7-2	TRBJ2-2	TGTGCCAGCAGCCTAGGTTTATTAGGGTTGGGCGGGGAGCTGTTTTTT	CASSLGLLGLGGELFF
.	15	.	TRBV7-2	TRBJ1-2	TGTGCCAGCAGCCCAGCCGGGACGGACTTTTTTGGCTACACCTTC	CASSPAGTDFFGYTF
many	15	.	TRBV12-3/TRBV12-4	TRBJ2-6	TGTGCCAGCAGTTCACCAGGGACAGGGGCCAACGTCCTGACTTTC	CASSSPGTGANVLTF
many	14	TRBD1	TRBV11-3	TRBJ2-5	TGTGCCAGCAGTTACGAGACCCTTACAGGGGTAATGTACTTC	CASSYETLTGVMYF
many	16	TRBD1	TRBV15	TRBJ1-2	TGTGCCACCAGCAGAGAACGTGGGACAGGGGTCAATGGCTACACCTTC	CATSRERGTGVNGYTF
many	15	.	TRBV15	TRBJ1-4	TGTGCCACCAGGGTACCGGGACGGCCTAATGAAAAACTGTTTTTT	CATRVPGRPNEKLFF
few	12	.	TRBV28	TRBJ1-5	TGTGCCAGCAGTTTAGGTCGGAGACCCGGGCATTTT	CASSLGRRPGHF
.	14	.	TRBV2	TRBJ1-3	TGTGCCAGCAGTGGAGGGAGGGCTGGAAACACCATATATTTT	CASSGGRAGNTIYF
many	15	.	TRBV28	TRBJ2-5	TGTGCCAGCATCAAGACCCAGGTCTTCCAAGAGACCCAGTACTTC	CASIKTQVFQETQYF
many	16	TRBD1	TRBV11-3	TRBJ2-7	TGTGCCAGCAGCTTAGCCTCCGGACAGGGTCTCTACGAGCAGTACTTC	CASSLASGQGLYEQYF
many	16	TRBD1	TRBV12-3/TRBV12-4	TRBJ1-4	TGTGCCAGCAGTCCCCACCTTGGGACAGGGGTTGAAAAACTGTTTTTT	CASSPHLGTGVEKLFF
once	14	.	TRBV9	TRBJ1-1	TGTGCCAGCAGCGTAGAAGCCCCTTCCACTGAAGCTTTCTTT	CASSVEAPSTEAFF
few	13	.	TRBV4-1	TRBJ2-2	TGCGCCAGCAGGAACCCAGGGTCCGGGGAGCTGTTTTTT	CASRNPGSGELFF
many	14	.	TRBV7-3	TRBJ2-3	TGTGCCAGCGGTACCGGGACCCAACCAGATACGCAGTATTTT	CASGTGTQPDTQYF
many	12	TRBD1	TRBV2	TRBJ1-2	TGTGCCAGCAGTGAGACAGGGGAGGGCTACACCTTC	CASSETGEGYTF
many	19	TRBD2	TRBV5-6	TRBJ2-5	TGTGCCAGCAGCTTCGTCTTACGACTAGCGGGAGTGGGACAAGAGACCCAGTACTTC	CASSFVLRLAGVGQETQYF
many	14	.	TRBV6-5	TRBJ1-5	TGTGCCAGCAGTTACAGACAGCACAATCAGCCCCAGCATTTT	CASSYRQHNQPQHF
many	11	.	TRBV6-1	TRBJ2-7	TGTGCCAGCGTTGGGGGTCGCGAGCAGTACTTC	CASVGGREQYF
many	16	TRBD1	TRBV3-1	TRBJ1-6	TGTGCCAGCAGCCGTCCAACCGGGACAGGGGATTCACCCCTCCACTTT	CASSRPTGTGDSPLHF
many	14	TRBD2	TRBV29-1	TRBJ2-7	TGCAGCGTTCGGACTAGCGGGCGGACCTACGAGCAGTACTTC	CSVRTSGRTYEQYF
.	12	.	TRBV20-1	TRBJ1-4	TGCAGTGCTACCCTAGGCGGTGAAAAACTGTTTTTT	CSATLGGEKLFF
few	16	TRBD2	TRBV7-2	TRBJ2-1	TGTGCCAGCAGCTTAGTAGCGGGAGACCCCTACAATGAGCAGTTCTTC	CASSLVAGDPYNEQFF
.	15	.	TRBV4-1	TRBJ2-2	TGCGCCAGCAGCCAAGAGGGTTCTAACACCGGGGAGCTGTTTTTT	CASSQEGSNTGELFF
.	16	TRBD1	TRBV15	TRBJ2-7	TGTGCCACCAGCAGAGATTGGTGGGGACAGGCCTACGAGCAGTACTTC	CATSRDWWGQAYEQYF
few	12	.	TRBV6-1	TRBJ2-7	TGTGCCAGCAGTCCCCAGAGGGGAGAGCAGTACTTC	CASSPQRGEQYF
many	15	TRBD1	TRBV9	TRBJ1-1	TGTGCCAGCAGCGAACAGGGGAGGGGGAACACTGAAGCTTTCTTT	CASSEQGRGNTEAFF
once	14	TRBD2	TRBV30	TRBJ2-3	TGTGCCTGGAGAGAGCTAGCGGGAAGAGAGACGCAGTATTTT	CAWRELAGRETQYF
.	13	.	TRBV20-1	TRBJ2-7	TGCAGTGCTAGCCCAGGGAGCTCCTACGAGCAGTACTTC	CSASPGSSYEQYF
many	13	.	TRBV18	TRBJ1-1	TGTGCCAGCTCACCTAACAAGGGCACTGAAGCTTTCTTT	CASSPNKGTEAFF
many	13	.	TRBV10-3	TRBJ2-3	TGTGCCACCCGGGACTCGGGGCCAGATACGCAGTATTTT	CATRDSGPDTQYF
few	12	.	TRBV24-1	TRBJ2-7	TGTGCCACCAGTGAGTCGGCAGGGGTGCAGTACTTC	CATSESAGVQYF
.	15	.	TRBV7-6	TRBJ1-1	TGTGCCAGCAGCTTAGGCGGGGCGGGGTGGACTGAAGCTTTCTTT	CASSLGGAGWTEAFF
many	16	TRBD2	TRBV24-1	TRBJ2-2	TGTGCCACCAGTGATTTTCTAGCGGGAGATACCGGGGAGCTGTTTTTT	CATSDFLAGDTGELFF
.	12	TRBD1	TRBV29-1	TRBJ2-1	TGCAGCGTTCGGGGACAGGGCAATGAGCAGTTCTTC	CSVRGQGNEQFF
many	19	.	TRBV28	TRBJ2-6	TGTGCCAGCAGTTTATGGGGGGACAATAAGCTCTCTGGGGCCAACGTCCTGACTTTC	CASSLWGDNKLSGANVLTF
many	14	.	TRBV24-1	TRBJ2-1	TGTGCCACCAGTGACTCCAGGACAGTCAGAGAGCAGTTCTTC	CATSDSRTVREQFF
.	14	.	TRBV6-4	TRBJ2-5	TGTGCCAGCAGACCCGCAGGGGAAGGGCAGACCCAGTACTTC	CASRPAGEGQTQYF
.	14	.	TRBV7-2	TRBJ2-3	TGTGCCAGCAGCACCCGGGACGGATCAGATACGCAGTATTTT	CASSTRDGSDTQYF
many	16	.	TRBV3-1	TRBJ2-2	TGTGCCAGCAGCCATACTAGTCCGAGGAACACCGGGGAGCTGTTTTTT	CASSHTSPRNTGELFF